The entry below gives a single T cell receptor beta chain sequence along with its context. The data originate from a study of CD8 T cells in ankylosing spondylitis. CDR1 is SQVTM and CDR2 is ANQGSEA in the germline V gene. The V end lost 7 bases, the J end lost 5 bases, and 20 bases lay between the germline ends. The CDR3 covers 14 residues. TCRdb used MiXCR to reprocess the 5' RACE reads, holding one entry per CDR3 protein. Of about 150,000 distinct CDR3 sequences listed, approximately 10% were seen once; the top ten hold over 4%. Sequenced material: blood, either unsorted or a sorted T cell fraction (not recorded which). This TCR derives from a female donor with ankylosing spondylitis or in good health (not recorded which). The rearrangement uses TRBV29-1 and TRBJ1-1, with D perhaps matching TRBD1 (6 bases). In nucleotides, the CDR3 is TGCAGCGCTGTAAGGTGGGGGGCGCGGACTGAAGCTTTCTTT. As protein: CSAVRWGARTEAFF.